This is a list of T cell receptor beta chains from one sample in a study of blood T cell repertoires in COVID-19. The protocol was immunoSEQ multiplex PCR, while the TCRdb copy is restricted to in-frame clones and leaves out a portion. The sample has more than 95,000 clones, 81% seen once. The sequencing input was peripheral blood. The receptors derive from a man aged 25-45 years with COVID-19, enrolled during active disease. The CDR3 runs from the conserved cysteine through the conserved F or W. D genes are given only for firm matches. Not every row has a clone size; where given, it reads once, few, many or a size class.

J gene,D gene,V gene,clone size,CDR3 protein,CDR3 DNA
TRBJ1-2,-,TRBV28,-,CASSLNPNYGYTF,TGTGCCAGCAGTTTAAATCCAAACTATGGCTACACCTTC
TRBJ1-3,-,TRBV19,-,CASSLPGVGNTIYF,TGTGCCAGTAGTCTACCGGGTGTTGGAAACACCATATATTTT
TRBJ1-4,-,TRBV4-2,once,CASSQVGGEEKLFF,TGTGCCAGCAGCCAAGTAGGGGGTGAGGAAAAACTGTTTTTT
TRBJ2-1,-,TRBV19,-,CASSTLVGSYNEQFF,TGTGCCAGTAGTACGTTGGTCGGGTCCTACAATGAGCAGTTCTTC
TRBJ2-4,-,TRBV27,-,CASSSHTDLAKNIQYF,TGTGCCAGCAGTTCGCACACAGATCTAGCCAAAAACATTCAGTACTTC
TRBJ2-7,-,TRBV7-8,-,CASSSPGDSYEQYF,TGTGCCAGCAGCTCCCCGGGTGACTCCTACGAGCAGTACTTC
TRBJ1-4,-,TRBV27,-,CASRREGSATNEKLFF,TGTGCCAGCAGGCGGGAGGGCAGTGCAACTAATGAAAAACTGTTTTTT
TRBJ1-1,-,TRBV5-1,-,CASSLENRLTVAFF,TGCGCCAGCAGCTTGGAGAATAGATTGACAGTCGCTTTCTTT
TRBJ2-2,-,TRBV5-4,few,CASTFTGFHPFNTGELFF,TGTGCCAGCACCTTTACAGGGTTTCACCCTTTTAACACCGGGGAGCTGTTTTTT
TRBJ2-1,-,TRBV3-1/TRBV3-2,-,CASSQGEVVSSEQFF,TGTGCCAGCAGCCAAGGCGAAGTAGTGAGTTCTGAGCAGTTCTTC
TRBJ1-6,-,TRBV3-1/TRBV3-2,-,CASSGVYRAPDSPLHF,TGTGCCAGCAGCGGGGTTTACAGGGCCCCTGATTCACCCCTCCACTTT
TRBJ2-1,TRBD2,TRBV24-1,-,CATSEPTSGDSYNEQFF,TGTGCCACCAGTGAACCGACTAGCGGGGATTCCTACAATGAGCAGTTCTTC
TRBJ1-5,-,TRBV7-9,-,CASSGTGNSNQPQHF,TGTGCCAGCAGCGGTACAGGGAATAGCAATCAGCCCCAGCATTTT
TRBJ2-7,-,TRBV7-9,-,CASSHDNSGTPAYEQYF,TGTGCCAGCAGCCACGATAATTCAGGCACCCCGGCCTACGAGCAGTACTTC
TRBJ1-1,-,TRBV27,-,CASSLFLGWDTEAFF,TGTGCCAGCAGTTTATTCCTAGGCTGGGACACTGAAGCTTTCTTT
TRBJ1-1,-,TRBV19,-,CASGEASYTEAFF,TGTGCCAGTGGAGAGGCTTCGTATACTGAAGCTTTCTTT
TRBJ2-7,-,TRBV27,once,CASSLRGGYYEQYF,TGTGCCAGCAGTTTAAGGGGGGGATACTACGAGCAGTACTTC
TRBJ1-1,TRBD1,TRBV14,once,CASSPYFGQGREAFF,TGTGCCAGCAGCCCCTACTTTGGACAGGGTAGAGAAGCTTTCTTT
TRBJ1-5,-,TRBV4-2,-,CASSQDWEGLQPQHF,TGTGCCAGCAGCCAAGACTGGGAGGGGCTTCAGCCCCAGCATTTT
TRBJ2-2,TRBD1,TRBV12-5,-,CASGFQPSTTTGTGNEGELFF,TGTGCTAGTGGTTTTCAACCATCAACTACGACCGGGACAGGGAATGAGGGGGAGCTGTTTTTT
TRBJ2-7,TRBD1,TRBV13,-,CASSFNRGHEQYF,TGTGCCAGCAGCTTTAACAGGGGCCACGAGCAGTACTTC
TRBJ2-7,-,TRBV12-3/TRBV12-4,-,CASSLGLSYEQYF,TGTGCCAGCAGTTTGGGACTTTCCTACGAGCAGTACTTC
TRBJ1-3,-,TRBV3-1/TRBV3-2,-,CASSQDQGASGNTIYF,TGTGCCAGCAGCCAAGATCAGGGCGCCTCTGGAAACACCATATATTTT
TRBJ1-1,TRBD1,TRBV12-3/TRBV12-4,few,CASSLTGDTEAFF,TGTGCCAGCAGCCTAACAGGGGACACTGAAGCTTTCTTT
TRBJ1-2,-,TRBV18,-,CASSPPSGTRGYGYTF,TGTGCCAGCTCACCACCGTCCGGGACACGAGGCTATGGCTACACCTTC
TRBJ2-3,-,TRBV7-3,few,CASSPPSREADTQYF,TGTGCCAGCTCCCCCCCCAGCAGGGAGGCAGATACGCAGTATTTT
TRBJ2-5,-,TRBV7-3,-,CASSLSGRETQYF,TGTGCCAGCAGCTTATCAGGGAGGGAGACCCAGTACTTC
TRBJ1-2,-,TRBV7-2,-,CASSLDSVGLSYTF,TGTGCCAGCAGCTTAGATTCGGTGGGGCTCAGCTACACCTTC
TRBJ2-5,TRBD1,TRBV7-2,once,CASSSGTGGFQETQYF,TGTGCCAGCAGCTCCGGGACAGGGGGTTTCCAAGAGACCCAGTACTTC
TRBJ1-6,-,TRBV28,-,CASSAINSPLHF,TGTGCCAGCAGCGCGATTAATTCACCCCTCCACTTT
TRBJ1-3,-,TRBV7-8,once,CASSLDSRSGNTIYF,TGTGCCAGCAGCCTCGACAGCCGCTCTGGAAACACCATATATTTT
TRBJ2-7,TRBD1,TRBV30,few,CAWSFKPTGAPYEQYF,TGTGCCTGGAGTTTCAAACCGACAGGGGCTCCCTACGAGCAGTACTTC
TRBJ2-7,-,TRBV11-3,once,CASSPHTSSYEQYF,TGTGCCAGCAGCCCACACACCAGCTCCTACGAGCAGTACTTC
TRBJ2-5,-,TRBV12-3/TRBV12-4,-,CASSLDRQEAQYF,TGTGCCAGCAGTTTGGACAGACAAGAGGCCCAGTACTTC
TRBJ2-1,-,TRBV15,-,CATSDPMGGYNEQFF,TGTGCCACCAGCGACCCTATGGGAGGCTACAATGAGCAGTTCTTC